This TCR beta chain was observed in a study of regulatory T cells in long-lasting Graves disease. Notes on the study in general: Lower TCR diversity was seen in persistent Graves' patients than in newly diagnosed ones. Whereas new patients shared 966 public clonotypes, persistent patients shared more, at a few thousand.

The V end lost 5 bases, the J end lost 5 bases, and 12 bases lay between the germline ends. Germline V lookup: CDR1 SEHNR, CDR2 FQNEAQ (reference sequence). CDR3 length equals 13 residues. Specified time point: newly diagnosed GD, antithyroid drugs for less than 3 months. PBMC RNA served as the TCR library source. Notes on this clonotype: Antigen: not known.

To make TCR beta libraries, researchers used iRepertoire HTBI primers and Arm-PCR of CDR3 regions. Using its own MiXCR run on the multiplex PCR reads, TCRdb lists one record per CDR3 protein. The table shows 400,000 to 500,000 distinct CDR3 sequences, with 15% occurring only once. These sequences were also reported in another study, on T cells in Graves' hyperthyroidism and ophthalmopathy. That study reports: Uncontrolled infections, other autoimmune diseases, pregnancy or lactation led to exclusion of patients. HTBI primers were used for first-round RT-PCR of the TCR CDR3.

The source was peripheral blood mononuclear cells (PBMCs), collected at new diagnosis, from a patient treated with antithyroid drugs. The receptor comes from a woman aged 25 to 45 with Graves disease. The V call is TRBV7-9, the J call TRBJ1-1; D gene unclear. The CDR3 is CASSKTGQTEAFF. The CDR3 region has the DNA TGTGCCAGCAGCAAGACCGGGCAAACTGAAGCTTTCTTT.